This T cell receptor (beta chain) originates from a study of T cells in Graves' hyperthyroidism and ophthalmopathy. Study as a whole: At initial diagnosis, before any treatment had begun, peripheral blood was obtained. Study-wide results and caveats: Ophthalmopathy prediction by the model preceded onset by a median approximately 5.9 months.

This clonotype was seen many times. As yet, its antigen is unknown. Amplification yielded TCR beta CDR3 regions, with RNA transcripts as the source. The study used the HTBI primer set for a first-round RT-PCR of the TCR CDR3. TCRdb analysed the multiplex PCR reads with MiXCR anew, one entry per CDR3 protein. The sample shows approximately 380,000 distinct CDR3 sequences, 15% to 20% of them seen only once. Unmatched junction bases numbered 4, after V lost 4 bases and J lost 1 base. CDR1 KGHDR and CDR2 SFDVKD come from the germline V gene. The CDR3 is made up of 15 amino acids. This clonotype originated in a woman under 30 with Graves' hyperthyroidism. Sequenced: blood. V is TRBV24-1 and J is TRBJ2-5; 8 bases are shared with TRBD1. The CDR3 here is CATSDSGGLQETQYF. In DNA, the CDR3 is TGTGCCACCAGTGACTCAGGGGGCCTCCAAGAGACCCAGTACTTC.